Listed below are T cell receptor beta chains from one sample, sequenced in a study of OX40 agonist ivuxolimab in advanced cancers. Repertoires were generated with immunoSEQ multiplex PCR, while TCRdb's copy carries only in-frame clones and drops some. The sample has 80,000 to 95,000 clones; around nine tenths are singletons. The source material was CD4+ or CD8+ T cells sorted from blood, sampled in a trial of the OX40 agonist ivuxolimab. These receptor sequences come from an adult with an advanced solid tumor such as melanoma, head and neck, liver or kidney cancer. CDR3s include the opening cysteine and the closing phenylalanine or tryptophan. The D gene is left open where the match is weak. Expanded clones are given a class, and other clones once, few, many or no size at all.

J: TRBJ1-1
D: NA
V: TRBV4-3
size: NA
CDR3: CASSQNRAGGEAFF
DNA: TGCGCCAGCAGCCAAAATCGAGCGGGCGGTGAAGCTTTCTTT

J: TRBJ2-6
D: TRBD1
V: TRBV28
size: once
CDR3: CASRLTGRGANVLTF
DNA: TGTGCCAGCAGACTGACAGGGCGTGGGGCCAACGTCCTGACTTTC

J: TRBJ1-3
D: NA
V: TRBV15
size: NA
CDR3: CATSRDSGSSGNTIYF
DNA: TGTGCCACCAGCAGAGATTCGGGGAGCTCTGGAAACACCATATATTTT

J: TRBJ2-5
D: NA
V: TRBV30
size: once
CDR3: CAWCPRPQETQYF
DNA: TGTGCTTGGTGTCCTAGGCCCCAAGAGACCCAGTACTTC

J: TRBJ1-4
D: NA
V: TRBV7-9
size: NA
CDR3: CASSLWREGYEKLFF
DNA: TGTGCCAGCAGCTTATGGCGGGAGGGTTATGAAAAACTGTTTTTT

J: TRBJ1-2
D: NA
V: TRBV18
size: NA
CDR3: CASSPSRQAPYGYTF
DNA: TGTGCCAGCTCACCATCGAGGCAAGCTCCTTATGGCTACACCTTC

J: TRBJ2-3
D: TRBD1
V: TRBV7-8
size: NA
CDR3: CASSLTGTGGIDTQYF
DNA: TGTGCCAGCAGCTTAACCGGGACAGGGGGCATAGATACGCAGTATTTT

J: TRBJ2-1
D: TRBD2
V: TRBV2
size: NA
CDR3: CASSRLAGGDEQFF
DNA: TGTGCCAGCAGCAGACTAGCGGGGGGGGATGAGCAGTTCTTC

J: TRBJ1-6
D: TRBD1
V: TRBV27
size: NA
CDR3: CASSGWTGGNSPLHF
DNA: TGTGCCAGCAGTGGGTGGACAGGTGGTAATTCACCCCTCCACTTT

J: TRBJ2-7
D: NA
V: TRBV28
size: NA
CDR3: CASSFSTPMLWPYEQYF
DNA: TGTGCCAGCAGTTTTTCCACTCCCATGCTTTGGCCCTACGAGCAGTACTTC

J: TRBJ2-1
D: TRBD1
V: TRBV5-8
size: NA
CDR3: CASTQTHRGRMNEQFF
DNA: TGTGCCAGCACGCAAACCCACAGGGGGCGCATGAATGAGCAGTTCTTC

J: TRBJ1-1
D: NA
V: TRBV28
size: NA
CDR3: CASSRTDGNPMNTEAFF
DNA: TGTGCCAGCAGTAGAACAGACGGAAACCCTATGAACACTGAAGCTTTCTTT

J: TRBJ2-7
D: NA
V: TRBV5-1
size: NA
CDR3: CASSLGPTGNEQYF
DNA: TGCGCCAGCAGCTTGGGTCCCACGGGAAACGAGCAGTACTTC

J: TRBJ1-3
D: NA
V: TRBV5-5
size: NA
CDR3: CASSQHHGGTGNTIYF
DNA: TGTGCCAGCAGCCAACATCACGGGGGGACTGGAAACACCATATATTTT

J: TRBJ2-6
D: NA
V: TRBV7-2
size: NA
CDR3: CASSLDRAGANVLTF
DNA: TGTGCCAGCAGCTTAGACAGGGCCGGGGCCAACGTCCTGACTTTC

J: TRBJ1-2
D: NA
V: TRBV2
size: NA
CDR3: CASSARDTEIYGYTF
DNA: TGTGCCAGCAGTGCCCGGGACACAGAAATCTATGGCTACACCTTC

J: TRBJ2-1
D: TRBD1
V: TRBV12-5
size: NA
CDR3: CASGPGQGAYNEQFF
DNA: TGTGCTAGTGGTCCTGGACAGGGCGCGTACAATGAGCAGTTCTTC

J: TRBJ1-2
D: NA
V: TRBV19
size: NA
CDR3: CASNRDTNYGYTF
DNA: TGTGCCAGTAACAGGGACACTAACTATGGCTACACCTTC

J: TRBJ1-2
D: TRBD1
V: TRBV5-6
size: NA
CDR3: CASSFITGGQGYTF
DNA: TGTGCCAGCAGCTTTATTACAGGGGGCCAAGGCTACACCTTC

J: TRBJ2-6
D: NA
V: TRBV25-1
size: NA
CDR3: CASSEVRSGANVLTF
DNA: TGTGCCAGCAGTGAAGTCCGCTCTGGGGCCAACGTCCTGACTTTC

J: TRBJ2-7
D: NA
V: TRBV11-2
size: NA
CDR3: CASSLERQGNEQYF
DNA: TGTGCCAGCAGCTTAGAAAGGCAGGGGAACGAGCAGTACTTC

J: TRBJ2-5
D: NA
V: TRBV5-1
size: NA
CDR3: CASSHGQMFQETQYF
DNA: TGCGCCAGCAGCCACGGACAGATGTTTCAAGAGACCCAGTACTTC

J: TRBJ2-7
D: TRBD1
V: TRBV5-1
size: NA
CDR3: CASSSGTGLSYEQYF
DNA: TGCGCCAGCAGCTCCGGGACAGGCTTATCCTACGAGCAGTACTTC

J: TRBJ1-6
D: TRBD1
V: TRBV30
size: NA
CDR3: CAWGTGDNSPLHF
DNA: TGTGCCTGGGGGACAGGCGATAATTCACCCCTCCACTTT

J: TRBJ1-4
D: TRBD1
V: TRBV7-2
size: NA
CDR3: CASSWGVTGMNEKLFF
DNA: TGTGCCAGCAGCTGGGGTGTGACAGGGATGAATGAAAAACTGTTTTTT

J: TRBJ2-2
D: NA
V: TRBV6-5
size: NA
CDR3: CASSYEGVGELFF
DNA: TGTGCCAGCAGTTACGAAGGGGTCGGGGAGCTGTTTTTT

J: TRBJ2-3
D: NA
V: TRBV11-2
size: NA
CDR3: CASSIQGSQYF
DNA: TGTGCCAGCAGCATACAGGGTTCGCAGTATTTT

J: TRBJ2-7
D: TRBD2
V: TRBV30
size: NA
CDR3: CAWSESAGGAQYF
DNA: TGTGCCTGGAGCGAATCGGCGGGAGGTGCGCAGTACTTC

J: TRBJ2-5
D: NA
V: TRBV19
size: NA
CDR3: CASSIGDIQETQYF
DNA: TGTGCCAGTAGTATTGGGGACATTCAAGAGACCCAGTACTTC

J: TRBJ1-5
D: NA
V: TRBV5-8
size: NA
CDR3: CASSRRTLSNQPQHF
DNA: TGTGCCAGCAGCCGACGGACTCTTAGCAATCAGCCCCAGCATTTT

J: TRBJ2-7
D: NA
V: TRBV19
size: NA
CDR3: CASSITNFGKQYF
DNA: TGTGCCAGTAGTATAACAAATTTCGGGAAGCAGTACTTC

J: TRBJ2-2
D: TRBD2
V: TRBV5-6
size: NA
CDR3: CASSSIAVAGAPGELFF
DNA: TGTGCCAGCAGCTCAATCGCCGTAGCGGGAGCTCCCGGGGAGCTGTTTTTT

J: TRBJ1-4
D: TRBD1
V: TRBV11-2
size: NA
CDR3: CASSSGGTNEKLFF
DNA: TGTGCCAGCAGCTCAGGGGGAACTAATGAAAAACTGTTTTTT

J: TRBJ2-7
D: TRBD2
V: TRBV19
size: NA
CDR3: CASGGTEPFTSGRAYNEQYF
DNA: TGTGCCAGTGGGGGGACAGAACCTTTTACTAGCGGGAGGGCCTATAACGAGCAGTACTTC

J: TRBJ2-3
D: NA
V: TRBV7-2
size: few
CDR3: CASSSSRGWSSDTQYF
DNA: TGTGCCAGCAGCTCCTCTAGGGGCTGGTCTTCAGATACGCAGTATTTT

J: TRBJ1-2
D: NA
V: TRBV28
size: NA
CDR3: CASRTEGANYGYTF
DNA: TGTGCCAGCAGAACCGAGGGGGCTAACTATGGCTACACCTTC

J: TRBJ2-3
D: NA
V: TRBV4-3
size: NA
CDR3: CASSGGAPDTQYF
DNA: TGCGCCAGCAGCGGGGGGGCCCCAGATACGCAGTATTTT

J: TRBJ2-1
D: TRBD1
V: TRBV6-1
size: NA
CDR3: CASRETGLSYNEQFF
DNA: TGTGCCAGCAGGGAGACAGGGCTCTCCTACAATGAGCAGTTCTTC

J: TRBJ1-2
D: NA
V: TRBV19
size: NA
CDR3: CASSKRRRANYGYTF
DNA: TGTGCCAGTAGTAAAAGGCGCAGGGCTAACTATGGCTACACCTTC

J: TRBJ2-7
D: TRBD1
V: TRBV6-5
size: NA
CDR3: CASSYAGGLFKQYF
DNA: TGTGCCAGCAGTTATGCAGGGGGCTTATTTAAGCAGTACTTC

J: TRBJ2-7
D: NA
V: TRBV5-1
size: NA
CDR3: CASSLGLALYEQYF
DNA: TGCGCCAGCAGCTTGGGGCTAGCGCTCTACGAGCAGTACTTC

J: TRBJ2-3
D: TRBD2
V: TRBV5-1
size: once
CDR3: CASSPEGLAGGLVTQYF
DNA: TGCGCCAGCAGCCCAGAGGGCCTAGCGGGGGGGCTTGTCACGCAGTATTTT

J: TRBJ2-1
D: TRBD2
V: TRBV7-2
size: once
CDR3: CASSLLPGVAGVGEQFF
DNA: TGTGCCAGCAGCTTGCTCCCCGGGGTAGCGGGAGTTGGCGAGCAGTTCTTC

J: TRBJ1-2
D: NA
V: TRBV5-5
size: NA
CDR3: CASSFIAGDYGYTF
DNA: TGTGCCAGCAGCTTTATTGCGGGAGACTATGGCTACACCTTC

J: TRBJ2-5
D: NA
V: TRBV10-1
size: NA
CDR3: CASSVGQPQETQYF
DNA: TGCGCCAGCAGTGTAGGCCAGCCGCAAGAGACCCAGTACTTC

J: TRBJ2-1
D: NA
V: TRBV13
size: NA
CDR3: CASSSPFLSGYNEQFF
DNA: TGTGCCAGCAGCTCCCCCTTTCTTAGCGGATACAATGAGCAGTTCTTC

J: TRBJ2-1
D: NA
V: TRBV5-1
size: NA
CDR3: CASSLGLLSIDEQFF
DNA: TGCGCCAGCAGCTTGGGACTTTTGTCGATCGATGAGCAGTTCTTC